What follows is one T cell receptor beta chain and its context. Its cognate antigen is unknown. iRepertoire HTBI primers and Arm-PCR of CDR3 regions built TCR beta libraries. One entry per CDR3 protein, called by TCRdb with MiXCR from the multiplex PCR reads. This sample has 400,000 to 650,000 distinct CDR3 sequences, with 15% to 20% found just once. These data belong to a study of regulatory T cells in long-lasting Graves disease. Study-wide context: Patients newly diagnosed with Graves' had been on antithyroid drugs for under 3 months.

Regarding the study as a whole: Lower TCR diversity was seen in persistent Graves' patients than in newly diagnosed ones.

Time point denoted: newly diagnosed GD, antithyroid drugs for less than 3 months. The TCR library was made from RNA extracted from PBMCs. CDR3 length equals 12 residues. CDR1 and CDR2 from the germline V gene are SGDLS and YYNGEE. With 2 bases clipped from V and 9 bases from J, the junction kept 2 bases outside the gene matches. The same sample was also used in a study of T cells in Graves' hyperthyroidism and ophthalmopathy. That report notes: Graves' hyperthyroidism is called stable when ophthalmopathy does not progress within 18 months.

The V gene is TRBV9, the J gene TRBJ1-3; 7 bases align to TRBD1. The TCR originated in a woman aged 35-65 years with Graves disease. This specimen consisted of peripheral blood mononuclear cells (PBMCs), obtained at new diagnosis, from a patient treated with antithyroid drugs. CDR3 nucleotides: TGTGCCAGCAGCGTCAACAGGGGCACCATATATTTT. Amino acid sequence: CASSVNRGTIYF.